Reported below is one TCR beta chain. TCRdb's table, derived via immunoSEQ multiplex PCR, lists solely in-frame clones and lacks some. The sample includes roughly 150,000 clones, around 80% of them seen just once. CDR3 length: 13 amino acids. Germline V gene sequence: CDR1 SGHDN, CDR2 FVKESK. The germline V and J ends were trimmed by 4 bases and 8 bases, with 14 bases remaining between them. The data were obtained in a study of blood T cell repertoires in COVID-19. Cohorts were assigned according to the clinical history that participants reported. Either two negative PCRs, clearance, or symptom resolution qualified Cohort 3 donors as recovered.

The receptor was derived from a man aged 50-60 years who had recovered from COVID-19. The V gene is TRBV14, the J gene TRBJ1-2; D is possibly TRBD1 (6 bases). The sample taken for sequencing was PBMCs or T cells enriched from blood (not recorded which). CDR3 sequence: CASSRYQGQGYTF. The CDR3 coding sequence is TGTGCCAGCAGCCGGTATCAGGGACAAGGCTACACCTTC.